Each of the 5 T cell receptor beta chains below was sequenced from the same sample in a study of blood T cell repertoires in COVID-19. Produced via immunoSEQ multiplex PCR; TCRdb's table is partial and in-frame only. Among over 450,000 clones listed, 75% to 90% were seen once. The sample taken for sequencing was peripheral blood. The receptors here all came from a man between 18 and 29 years old with COVID-19, enrolled during active disease.

This clone has just one count. The chain carries TRBV19 and TRBJ1-1; TRBD1 agrees at 12 bases. The trim removed 4 bases at V and 5 bases at J, leaving 5 bases unmatched. CDR3 length equals 15 residues. CDR1 is LNHDA and CDR2 is SQIVND in the germline V gene (reference sequence). The CDR3 spells CASSTGTGGLTEAFF. In DNA, the CDR3 is TGTGCCAGTAGTACCGGGACAGGGGGCCTTACTGAAGCTTTCTTT.

The V call is TRBV12-3 or TRBV12-4, the J call TRBJ2-7, with 9 bases identical to TRBD1. This CDR3 has 12 residues. V shed 6 bases, J shed 8 bases, and the junction held 5 bases outside the gene matches. The chain's CDR3 is CASSPGTGKQYF. The CDR3 nucleotides are TGTGCCAGCAGCCCCGGGACAGGGAAGCAGTACTTC.

A single count supports this clone. The germline gene is not matched at one end of the junction; a read error may be the cause. This sequence joins TRBV4-1 and TRBJ1-2, with D unclear. Germline CDR1 reads MGHRA; CDR2 reads YSYEKL. The CDR3 is made up of 16 amino acids. The CDR3 region has the DNA TGCGCCAGCAGACAAGAAGGAGGAAGGCCCAACTATGGCTACACCTTC. Protein product: CASRQEGGRPNYGYTF.

This clone was found a few times. V gene TRBV6-2 or TRBV6-3 combines with J gene TRBJ1-1, with D hard to call. The CDR3 has 14 residues. The germline gives CDR1 MNHEY, CDR2 SVGEGT. The V and J ends lost 3 bases and 0 bases respectively, with 8 bases between them. Written as DNA, the CDR3 is TGTGCCAGCAGTTATTCACAGTTGAACACTGAAGCTTTCTTT. Its translation: CASSYSQLNTEAFF.

The genes are TRBV2 and TRBJ2-2, with 8 bases aligning to TRBD1. CDR3 size: 15 residues. The ends lost 7 bases at V and 7 bases at J; junction bases unmatched: 11. Germline V lookup: CDR1 SNHLY, CDR2 FYNNEI. The CDR3, as DNA: TGTGCCAGCAACTTGGACAGGGCGGCTGGCGGGGAGCTGTTTTTT. Its protein product is CASNLDRAAGGELFF.